This is a list of T cell receptor beta chains from one sample in a study of OX40 agonist ivuxolimab in advanced cancers. Clones were sequenced by immunoSEQ multiplex PCR, and TCRdb holds only the in-frame ones, with some missing. The sample has about 69,000 clones; approximately 91% are singletons. The sequencing here drew on CD4+ or CD8+ T cells sorted from blood, taken in a trial of the OX40 agonist ivuxolimab. Every receptor here comes from an adult with an advanced solid tumor such as melanoma, head and neck, liver or kidney cancer. CDR3s include the opening cysteine and the closing phenylalanine or tryptophan. The D gene is left open where the match is weak. Clone size is given for some rows only: seen once, a few or many times, or a class if the clone is expanded.

cdr3_aa: CASSAPTATNEKLFF; cdr3_nt: TGTGCCAGCAGTGCCCCCACAGCAACTAATGAAAAACTGTTTTTT; clone_size: NA; d_call: NA; v_call: TRBV6-1; j_call: TRBJ1-4
cdr3_aa: CASSLVQGAYEQYF; cdr3_nt: TGCGCCAGCAGCTTGGTACAGGGAGCTTACGAGCAGTACTTC; clone_size: NA; d_call: NA; v_call: TRBV5-1; j_call: TRBJ2-7
cdr3_aa: CASSLMDLAGSYEQYF; cdr3_nt: TGTGCCAGCAGCTTGATGGACCTAGCGGGATCCTACGAGCAGTACTTC; clone_size: NA; d_call: TRBD2; v_call: TRBV5-5; j_call: TRBJ2-7
cdr3_aa: CASSFGNQETQYF; cdr3_nt: TGTGCCAGCAGCTTTGGGAACCAAGAGACCCAGTACTTC; clone_size: NA; d_call: NA; v_call: TRBV5-6; j_call: TRBJ2-5
cdr3_aa: CASSEELGLGAYEQYF; cdr3_nt: TGTGCCAGCAGTGAAGAGCTGGGGCTCGGGGCCTACGAGCAGTACTTC; clone_size: NA; d_call: NA; v_call: TRBV6-1; j_call: TRBJ2-7
cdr3_aa: CASSGTNTYEQYF; cdr3_nt: TGTGCCAGCAGCGGGACCAATACCTACGAGCAGTACTTC; clone_size: NA; d_call: NA; v_call: TRBV7-9; j_call: TRBJ2-7
cdr3_aa: CASSPSVGGGTEAFF; cdr3_nt: TGTGCCAGCAGCCCATCCGTGGGGGGAGGCACTGAAGCTTTCTTT; clone_size: NA; d_call: NA; v_call: TRBV7-9; j_call: TRBJ1-1
cdr3_aa: CASSRGDRRQETQYF; cdr3_nt: TGCGCCAGCAGTCGGGGCGACAGAAGGCAAGAGACCCAGTACTTC; clone_size: few; d_call: NA; v_call: TRBV5-1; j_call: TRBJ2-5
cdr3_aa: CASTILAGRSNEQFF; cdr3_nt: TGTGCCAGCACCATATTAGCGGGAAGGAGCAATGAGCAGTTCTTC; clone_size: NA; d_call: TRBD2; v_call: TRBV11-2; j_call: TRBJ2-1
cdr3_aa: CASSARDRGYEQYF; cdr3_nt: TGCGCCAGCAGTGCACGGGACAGGGGTTACGAGCAGTACTTC; clone_size: NA; d_call: TRBD1; v_call: TRBV10-1; j_call: TRBJ2-7
cdr3_aa: CASSPRGVTGELFF; cdr3_nt: TGCGCCAGCAGCCCGCGGGGGGTCACCGGGGAGCTGTTTTTT; clone_size: once; d_call: TRBD2; v_call: TRBV5-1; j_call: TRBJ2-2
cdr3_aa: CASSSRYGEDTDTQYF; cdr3_nt: TGTGCCAGCAGCTCCCGATATGGGGAGGACACAGATACGCAGTATTTT; clone_size: NA; d_call: NA; v_call: TRBV7-6; j_call: TRBJ2-3
cdr3_aa: CASSLTGLQETQYF; cdr3_nt: TGTGCCAGCAGCCTAACGGGCCTACAAGAGACCCAGTACTTC; clone_size: NA; d_call: NA; v_call: TRBV7-3; j_call: TRBJ2-5
cdr3_aa: CASSVDSGSSSYNEQFF; cdr3_nt: TGTGCCAGCAGCGTAGACTCAGGTTCAAGCTCCTACAATGAGCAGTTCTTC; clone_size: NA; d_call: NA; v_call: TRBV9; j_call: TRBJ2-1
cdr3_aa: CASRTGQGGNQPQHF; cdr3_nt: TGTGCCAGCAGGACCGGACAGGGCGGGAATCAGCCCCAGCATTTT; clone_size: NA; d_call: TRBD1; v_call: TRBV28; j_call: TRBJ1-5
cdr3_aa: CASSVRGGDLYF; cdr3_nt: TGTGCCAGCAGTGTTAGAGGGGGTGACCTATATTTT; clone_size: NA; d_call: NA; v_call: TRBV2; j_call: TRBJ1-3
cdr3_aa: CASSVDSGRRADTQYF; cdr3_nt: TGTGCCAGCAGCGTAGATAGCGGGAGACGTGCAGATACGCAGTATTTT; clone_size: NA; d_call: TRBD2; v_call: TRBV9; j_call: TRBJ2-3
cdr3_aa: CATSRDVGDSYEQYF; cdr3_nt: TGTGCCACCAGCAGAGATGTAGGGGACTCCTACGAGCAGTACTTC; clone_size: NA; d_call: NA; v_call: TRBV15; j_call: TRBJ2-7
cdr3_aa: CASKSGAGGTGELFF; cdr3_nt: TGTGCCAGTAAAAGTGGGGCAGGGGGGACCGGGGAGCTGTTTTTT; clone_size: NA; d_call: NA; v_call: TRBV19; j_call: TRBJ2-2
cdr3_aa: CATSRWGGYEQYF; cdr3_nt: TGTGCCACCAGCAGGTGGGGCGGGTACGAGCAGTACTTC; clone_size: NA; d_call: NA; v_call: TRBV15; j_call: TRBJ2-7
cdr3_aa: CAWAELINYGYTF; cdr3_nt: TGTGCCTGGGCCGAACTGATCAACTATGGCTACACCTTC; clone_size: NA; d_call: NA; v_call: TRBV30; j_call: TRBJ1-2
cdr3_aa: CASSPPGQLRETQYF; cdr3_nt: TGTGCCAGCAGCCCTCCGGGACAGCTGAGGGAGACCCAGTACTTC; clone_size: NA; d_call: TRBD1; v_call: TRBV11-1; j_call: TRBJ2-5
cdr3_aa: CASSSPWTSDNEQFF; cdr3_nt: TGTGCCAGCAGTTCACCTTGGACTTCTGACAATGAGCAGTTCTTC; clone_size: NA; d_call: NA; v_call: TRBV6-5; j_call: TRBJ2-1
cdr3_aa: CASSLGRNQPQHF; cdr3_nt: TGTGCCAGTAGTCTGGGCAGGAATCAGCCCCAGCATTTT; clone_size: NA; d_call: NA; v_call: TRBV19; j_call: TRBJ1-5
cdr3_aa: CASSFRDWASYEQYF; cdr3_nt: TGCGCCAGCAGCTTCCGGGACTGGGCCTCCTACGAGCAGTACTTC; clone_size: NA; d_call: NA; v_call: TRBV5-1; j_call: TRBJ2-7
cdr3_aa: CASSVGPTTYEQYF; cdr3_nt: TGTGCCAGCAGTGTGGGACCAACGACCTACGAGCAGTACTTC; clone_size: NA; d_call: NA; v_call: TRBV6-1; j_call: TRBJ2-7
cdr3_aa: CASSYSEALSYEQYF; cdr3_nt: TGTGCCAGCAGTTACTCCGAGGCGCTCTCCTACGAGCAGTACTTC; clone_size: NA; d_call: NA; v_call: TRBV6-5; j_call: TRBJ2-7
cdr3_aa: CASSSGTGSYEQYF; cdr3_nt: TGTGCCAGCAGTAGCGGGACAGGATCCTACGAGCAGTACTTC; clone_size: NA; d_call: NA; v_call: TRBV6-1; j_call: TRBJ2-7
cdr3_aa: CASRGGGGEQYF; cdr3_nt: TGTGCCAGCCGAGGGGGGGGCGGGGAGCAGTACTTC; clone_size: NA; d_call: NA; v_call: TRBV27; j_call: TRBJ2-7
cdr3_aa: CASSQGGLAGRIGSYEQYF; cdr3_nt: TGTGCCAGCAGCCAAGGCGGACTAGCGGGAAGAATTGGCTCCTACGAGCAGTACTTC; clone_size: NA; d_call: TRBD2; v_call: TRBV4-2; j_call: TRBJ2-7
cdr3_aa: CASGKLAGVSYEQYF; cdr3_nt: TGTGCTAGTGGCAAACTAGCGGGAGTCTCCTACGAGCAGTACTTC; clone_size: NA; d_call: TRBD2; v_call: TRBV12-5; j_call: TRBJ2-7
cdr3_aa: CASSASGAGSYGYTF; cdr3_nt: TGTGCCAGCAGTGCGTCGGGGGCAGGCAGCTATGGCTACACCTTC; clone_size: NA; d_call: NA; v_call: TRBV28; j_call: TRBJ1-2
cdr3_aa: CASSISPSGSTDTQYF; cdr3_nt: TGTGCCAGTAGTATAAGCCCTAGCGGAAGCACAGATACGCAGTATTTT; clone_size: NA; d_call: TRBD2; v_call: TRBV19; j_call: TRBJ2-3
cdr3_aa: CASSPTPASSYNSPLHF; cdr3_nt: TGTGCCAGCAGCCCAACCCCAGCCAGCTCCTATAATTCACCCCTCCACTTT; clone_size: NA; d_call: NA; v_call: TRBV27; j_call: TRBJ1-6
cdr3_aa: CASSLETPNYNEQFF; cdr3_nt: TGTGCCAGCAGTTTGGAGACCCCCAATTACAATGAGCAGTTCTTC; clone_size: NA; d_call: NA; v_call: TRBV27; j_call: TRBJ2-1
cdr3_aa: CASSIDFAGLASSYEQYF; cdr3_nt: TGTGCCAGTAGTATAGACTTTGCGGGACTAGCATCCTCCTACGAGCAGTACTTC; clone_size: NA; d_call: TRBD2; v_call: TRBV19; j_call: TRBJ2-7
cdr3_aa: CASSLLGTALSSYNSPLHF; cdr3_nt: TGTGCCAGCAGTTTATTGGGTACGGCCCTTAGCTCCTATAATTCACCCCTCCACTTT; clone_size: NA; d_call: NA; v_call: TRBV28; j_call: TRBJ1-6
cdr3_aa: CASSQRLAGGMDNEQFF; cdr3_nt: TGTGCCAGCAGCCAAAGGTTAGCGGGAGGGATGGACAATGAGCAGTTCTTC; clone_size: NA; d_call: TRBD2; v_call: TRBV4-2; j_call: TRBJ2-1
cdr3_aa: CASSFSTSGANVLTF; cdr3_nt: TGCGCCAGCAGCTTCAGCACCTCTGGGGCCAACGTCCTGACTTTC; clone_size: NA; d_call: NA; v_call: TRBV5-1; j_call: TRBJ2-6
cdr3_aa: CASSATGALNQPQHF; cdr3_nt: TGTGCCAGCAGTGCAACAGGGGCCCTCAATCAGCCCCAGCATTTT; clone_size: NA; d_call: TRBD1; v_call: TRBV28; j_call: TRBJ1-5
cdr3_aa: CASSLGGTQYF; cdr3_nt: TGTGCCAGCAGTCTGGGGGGGACCCAGTACTTC; clone_size: NA; d_call: NA; v_call: TRBV27; j_call: TRBJ2-5
cdr3_aa: CASSASGRNTDTQYF; cdr3_nt: TGTGCCAGCAGTGCGAGCGGGAGGAACACAGATACGCAGTATTTT; clone_size: NA; d_call: TRBD2; v_call: TRBV9; j_call: TRBJ2-3
cdr3_aa: CASSPGLAGAEQYF; cdr3_nt: TGCGCCAGCAGTCCGGGACTAGCGGGAGCCGAGCAGTACTTC; clone_size: NA; d_call: TRBD2; v_call: TRBV5-1; j_call: TRBJ2-7
cdr3_aa: CASSVGGTPMNEQFF; cdr3_nt: TGTGCCAGCAGCGTAGGAGGTACCCCGATGAATGAGCAGTTCTTC; clone_size: NA; d_call: NA; v_call: TRBV9; j_call: TRBJ2-1
cdr3_aa: CASKDGYGYTF; cdr3_nt: TGCGCCAGCAAGGACGGCTATGGCTACACCTTC; clone_size: NA; d_call: NA; v_call: TRBV10-1; j_call: TRBJ1-2
cdr3_aa: CASSEAGGGLQPQHF; cdr3_nt: TGTGCCAGCAGTGAAGCGGGCGGGGGTCTCCAGCCCCAGCATTTT; clone_size: NA; d_call: NA; v_call: TRBV6-1; j_call: TRBJ1-5
cdr3_aa: CASSTRGLAGGETFF; cdr3_nt: TGTGCCAGCAGCACCCGGGGACTAGCGGGAGGGGAGACGTTCTTC; clone_size: once; d_call: TRBD2; v_call: TRBV7-2; j_call: TRBJ2-1
cdr3_aa: CASSFGPEAFF; cdr3_nt: TGCGCCAGCAGCTTTGGCCCTGAAGCTTTCTTT; clone_size: NA; d_call: NA; v_call: TRBV5-1; j_call: TRBJ1-1
cdr3_aa: CASSIADKGNQPQHF; cdr3_nt: TGTGCCAGTAGTATTGCAGACAAGGGCAATCAGCCCCAGCATTTT; clone_size: NA; d_call: NA; v_call: TRBV19; j_call: TRBJ1-5
cdr3_aa: CASSLRLAGADEQFF; cdr3_nt: TGTGCCAGCAGCTTGCGGCTAGCGGGAGCAGATGAGCAGTTCTTC; clone_size: NA; d_call: TRBD2; v_call: TRBV5-5; j_call: TRBJ2-1
cdr3_aa: CASSLAEGTSGNEQFF; cdr3_nt: TGTGCCAGCAGCTTAGCTGAGGGGACTAGCGGCAATGAGCAGTTCTTC; clone_size: NA; d_call: TRBD2; v_call: TRBV7-9; j_call: TRBJ2-1
cdr3_aa: CASSGWGFRVTYNEQFF; cdr3_nt: TGTGCCAGCAGCGGATGGGGGTTCAGGGTAACCTACAATGAGCAGTTCTTC; clone_size: once; d_call: NA; v_call: TRBV7-2; j_call: TRBJ2-1
cdr3_aa: CASSQRGTIGEDTQYF; cdr3_nt: TGTGCCAGCAGCCAAAGAGGAACGATTGGGGAAGATACGCAGTATTTT; clone_size: NA; d_call: NA; v_call: TRBV14; j_call: TRBJ2-3
cdr3_aa: CASSVGGRNYGYTF; cdr3_nt: TGTGCCAGCAGCGTAGGGGGCAGAAACTATGGCTACACCTTC; clone_size: few; d_call: NA; v_call: TRBV9; j_call: TRBJ1-2
cdr3_aa: CASSLLGRDQPQHF; cdr3_nt: TGTGCCAGCAGCTTACTTGGAAGGGATCAGCCCCAGCATTTT; clone_size: NA; d_call: NA; v_call: TRBV7-2; j_call: TRBJ1-5
cdr3_aa: CSVLKAVAGELFF; cdr3_nt: TGCAGCGTCCTAAAGGCCGTGGCCGGGGAGCTGTTTTTT; clone_size: NA; d_call: NA; v_call: TRBV29-1; j_call: TRBJ2-2
cdr3_aa: CASSYSRYNEQFF; cdr3_nt: TGTGCTAGCAGCTATTCACGATACAATGAGCAGTTCTTC; clone_size: NA; d_call: NA; v_call: TRBV7-7; j_call: TRBJ2-1
cdr3_aa: CASSVQGRNEKLFF; cdr3_nt: TGTGCCAGCAGCGTTCAGGGGAGGAATGAAAAACTGTTTTTT; clone_size: NA; d_call: NA; v_call: TRBV9; j_call: TRBJ1-4
cdr3_aa: CASTSPGASGSGEQYF; cdr3_nt: TGTGCCAGCACCTCCCCCGGGGCTAGCGGGAGTGGCGAGCAGTACTTC; clone_size: NA; d_call: TRBD2; v_call: TRBV27; j_call: TRBJ2-7
cdr3_aa: CASSLGQGPDNQPQHF; cdr3_nt: TGCGCCAGCAGCTTGGGACAGGGGCCCGACAATCAGCCCCAGCATTTT; clone_size: NA; d_call: TRBD1; v_call: TRBV5-1; j_call: TRBJ1-5